These T cell receptor beta chains were read from a single sample in a study of blood T cell repertoires in COVID-19. Some clones are missing from TCRdb's copy, which holds only in-frame ones; the method was immunoSEQ multiplex PCR. In the table there are roughly 56,000 clones, 70% to 90% of which are singletons. Sequenced sample: peripheral blood. These receptors were obtained from a human donor in a cohort sampled during active COVID-19. CDR3s include the opening cysteine and the closing phenylalanine or tryptophan. Each record gives: clone size, V gene, CDR3 protein. Clone size appears in some rows only: once, few, many, or a class for an expanded clone.

>.|TRBV5-1
CASSSPDRPLSETQYF
>.|TRBV2
CASIAGVYYGYTF
>.|TRBV7-2
CASSLSPTGNEQFF
>.|TRBV11-2
CASSPGSRGRAGYTF
>.|TRBV18
CASSPLGGNEQYF
>.|TRBV6-2/TRBV6-3
CASSDPGQQSDTQYF
>.|TRBV19
CASSIDHTSGGAKTQYF
>.|TRBV7-9
CASTLSGGVYEQYF
>.|TRBV7-9
CASTKTGTKQETQYF
>.|TRBV11-3
CASSLGTVTGELFF
>.|TRBV6-1
CASSETGLGTDTQYF
>.|TRBV18
CASSPPIRGALNTGELFF
>few|TRBV6-1
CASSEPGQGIGTGGEQYF
>.|TRBV7-9
CASSYGQGAGNTIYF
>.|TRBV14
CASSQARVSYNSPLHF
>.|TRBV5-4
CASSLVSRETQYF
>.|TRBV5-1
CASSFLTGEAEKLFF
>once|TRBV30
CAWSPGQVAINEKLFF